This TCR beta chain was sequenced for a study of blood T cell repertoires in COVID-19. Study background: Sources were T cells, B-cell-depleted T cells, or PBMCs; the material itself was cDNA or gDNA.

This CDR3 spans 16 amino acids. V was shortened by 2 bases and J by 1 base, with 14 bases between the two germline ends. The V gene's germline CDR1 is MNHEY and CDR2 SVGAGI. Here immunoSEQ multiplex PCR was the method, and the copy in TCRdb shows in-frame clones only, minus some. The sample has about 120,000 clones; 70% to 80% are singletons. The sequence derives from a woman aged 55 to 70 with acute or convalescent COVID-19. Sequenced: peripheral blood. The rearrangement joins TRBV6-5 to TRBJ1-2; possibly TRBD1 for D (6 bases). The CDR3 DNA follows: TGTGCCAGCAGTTACGGTTTGTTACAGGGTAACTATGGCTACACCTTC. As protein: CASSYGLLQGNYGYTF.